Following are 16 T cell receptor beta chains from one sample sequenced in a study of somatic mutations in cytotoxic T cells in rheumatoid arthritis. Measured with immunoSEQ multiplex PCR; TCRdb has only the in-frame clones, and not every one. Among a few thousand clones listed, 80% to 90% were seen once. Input material: CD8+ T cells sorted from blood. These receptors were taken from a woman between 45 and 60 years old with rheumatoid arthritis.

J is TRBJ2-3 and V is TRBV6-6, with a weak D call TRBD1 (6 bases). Germline V gives CDR1 MNHNY, CDR2 SVGAGI (reference sequence). The CDR3 totals 16 residues. The V end lost 4 bases, the J end lost 1 base, and 15 bases lay between the germline ends. For the CDR3, the DNA is TGTGCCAGCAGTTCGTGGACAGAGGGCGGCACAGATACGCAGTATTTT. Protein: CASSSWTEGGTDTQYF.

This chain links TRBV29-1 with TRBJ2-2; D unclear. The germline CDR1 and CDR2 sequences are SQVTM and ANQGSEA. V lost 1 base, J lost 5 bases, and 17 bases lay in between. There are 16 residues in the CDR3. The CDR3 is CSVEVYNPTYTGELFF. The CDR3 DNA reads as TGCAGCGTTGAAGTCTACAACCCGACTTATACCGGGGAGCTGTTTTTT.

This clone was seen only once. The rearrangement joins TRBV5-8 to TRBJ2-5; maybe TRBD2 (6 bases). Judging by the DNA end, TRBJ2-7 fits better; the J call may be wrong. Germline-derived CDR1 and CDR2 are SGHTS and YDEGEE. The CDR3 is 16 residues long. The CDR3 bases are TGTGCCAGCAGCAGGGAGGCTTGGGACGCCGCCTACGAGCAGTACTTC. Protein sequence: CASSREAWDAAYEQYF.

The J gene is TRBJ2-5, the V gene TRBV13, with D unclear. CDR3 length: 15 residues. In germline, CDR1 is PRHDT, CDR2 FYEKMQ (reference sequence). V lost 5 bases, J lost 1 base, and 14 bases lay in between. The chain's CDR3 is CASSPSSNRQETQYF. The CDR3 nucleotides read TGTGCCAGCAGCCCATCAAGCAATCGCCAAGAGACCCAGTACTTC.

V is TRBV28 and J is TRBJ2-7, with TRBD1 matching 9 bases. This CDR3 is built from 15 residues. CDR1 is MDHEN and CDR2 is SYDVKM in the germline V gene. Trimming cost V 6 bases and J 0 bases; bases outside gene matches: 6. The CDR3 region is CASSRDRENSYEQYF. CDR3 sequence (DNA): TGTGCCAGCAGCCGGGACAGGGAAAACTCCTACGAGCAGTACTTC.

The chain couples TRBV9 to TRBJ2-7, with TRBD2 identical over 8 bases. There are 14 residues in the CDR3. Germline CDR1 reads SGDLS; CDR2 reads YYNGEE. Unmatched junction bases numbered 5, after V lost 5 bases and J lost 1 base. The CDR3 loop reads CASSSGRASYEQYF. The CDR3, as DNA: TGTGCCAGCAGTTCCGGGAGGGCTTCCTACGAGCAGTACTTC.

The chain couples TRBV7-6 to TRBJ2-3, with D hard to call. Trimming shortened V by 0 bases and J by 4 bases, and 8 bases separated the two germline ends. Germline-derived CDR1 and CDR2 are SGHVS and FNYEAQ. The CDR3 contains 14 residues. The CDR3 DNA reads as TGTGCCAGCAGCTTAGCGGGCGATTCAGATACGCAGTATTTT. It codes for CASSLAGDSDTQYF. Full variable domain (outside the CDR3, taken from reference TRBV7-6 and TRBJ2-3): GAGVSQSPRYKVTKRGQDVALRCDPISGHVSLYWYRQALGQGPEFLTYFNYEAQQDKSGLPNDRFSAERPEGSISTLTIQRTEQRDSAMYRCASSLAGDSDTQYFGPGTRLTVL.

The chain uses TRBV5-1 and TRBJ1-1; tentative D call: TRBD1 (6 bases). CDR1 is SGHRS and CDR2 is YFSETQ in the germline V gene. Trimming shortened V by 4 bases and J by 3 bases, and 13 bases separated the two germline ends. The CDR3 spans 14 residues. DNA of the CDR3: TGCGCCAGCAGCCCAAGTACAGGGTACACTGAAGCTTTCTTT. Translation: CASSPSTGYTEAFF.

Concerning this clone itself: A junction boundary mismatches the germline segment, possibly from a read error. The sample holds other DNA sequences that translate to the same CDR3. The gene calls are TRBV6-5 and TRBJ2-3, with TRBD2 identical over 11 bases. The CDR3 spans 16 residues. Germline V lookup: CDR1 MNHEY, CDR2 SVGAGI. CDR3 DNA: TGCGCCAGCAGTTCACAACTAGCGGGAGATGCAGATACGCAGTATTTT. As protein: CASSSQLAGDADTQYF.

The V gene is TRBV5-1, the J gene TRBJ2-3; 13 positions agree with TRBD2. This CDR3 is built from 16 residues. J gave up 4 bases and V 0 bases, and 2 bases lay outside the gene matches. Germline V gene sequence: CDR1 SGHRS, CDR2 YFSETQ. Here the CDR3 reads CASSLGTSGSSDTQYF. DNA of the CDR3: TGCGCCAGCAGCTTGGGGACTAGCGGGAGTTCAGATACGCAGTATTTT.

J is TRBJ2-3 and V is TRBV7-9; no firm D call. This CDR3 region has 11 residues. The V gene lost 3 bases and the J gene lost 8 bases, with 6 bases spanning the gap. CDR1 is SEHNR, CDR2 FQNEAQ, per germline (reference sequence). CDR3 in amino acids: CASSFPGTQYF. The CDR3 bases are TGTGCCAGCAGCTTTCCGGGTACGCAGTATTTT.

V is TRBV7-9 and J is TRBJ2-7, with 7 nucleotides matching TRBD2. Trimming cost V 2 bases and J 0 bases; bases outside gene matches: 4. The CDR3 has 15 residues. CDR1 is SEHNR and CDR2 is FQNEAQ in the germline V gene (reference sequence). This CDR3 reads CASSLLADNSYEQYF. In DNA, the CDR3 is TGTGCCAGCAGCTTACTAGCGGATAACTCCTACGAGCAGTACTTC.

J is TRBJ2-7 and V is TRBV6-6, with 8 positions matching TRBD2. Trimming took 4 bases from V and 3 from J; bases not matched to a gene: 5. Germline values: CDR1 MNHNY, CDR2 SVGAGI (reference sequence). CDR3 size: 14 residues. CDR3 residues: CASSWAAGGYEQYF. The DNA for the CDR3 is TGTGCCAGCAGTTGGGCGGCGGGAGGCTACGAGCAGTACTTC.

This chain joins TRBV28 and TRBJ1-5, with D unresolved. The CDR3 contains 16 residues. Between the trimmed V and J ends, which lost 1 base and 3 bases, there was a span of 13 bases. CDR1 is MDHEN, CDR2 SYDVKM, per germline. This CDR3 reads CASSLLESGNNQPQHF. The CDR3 region has the DNA TGTGCCAGCAGTTTATTGGAGTCGGGGAACAATCAGCCCCAGCATTTT.

This sequence joins TRBV7-9 and TRBJ1-1, with D maybe TRBD1 (6 bases). V shed 1 base and J shed 4 bases, with 7 bases lying between them. CDR3 size: 13 residues. Germline CDR1 and CDR2: SEHNR and FQNEAQ (reference sequence). CDR3: CASSLGGGTEAFF. Here the CDR3 DNA reads TGTGCCAGCAGCTTAGGAGGGGGCACTGAAGCTTTCTTT.

V gene TRBV29-1 combines with J gene TRBJ1-1; 8 bases fit TRBD1. This CDR3 is 14 amino acids long. Germline-derived CDR1 and CDR2 are SQVTM and ANQGSEA. Trimming took 7 bases from V and 1 from J; bases not matched to a gene: 8. CDR3 protein: CSGRRGQENTEAFF. DNA for the CDR3: TGCAGCGGCAGGAGGGGACAGGAGAACACTGAAGCTTTCTTT.